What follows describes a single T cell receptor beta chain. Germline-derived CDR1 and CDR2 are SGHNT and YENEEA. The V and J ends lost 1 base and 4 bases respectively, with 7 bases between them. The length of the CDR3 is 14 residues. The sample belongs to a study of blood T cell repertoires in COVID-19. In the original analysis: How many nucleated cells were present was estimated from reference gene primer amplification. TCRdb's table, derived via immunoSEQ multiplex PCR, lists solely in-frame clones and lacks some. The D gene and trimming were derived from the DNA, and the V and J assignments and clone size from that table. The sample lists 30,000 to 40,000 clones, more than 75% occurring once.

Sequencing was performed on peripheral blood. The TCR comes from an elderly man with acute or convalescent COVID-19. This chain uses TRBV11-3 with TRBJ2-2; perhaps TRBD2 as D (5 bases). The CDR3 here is CASSLAGSTGELFF. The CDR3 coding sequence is TGTGCCAGCAGCTTAGCGGGAAGCACCGGGGAGCTGTTTTTT.